This T cell receptor beta chain was recovered during a study of post-analysis software for immune sequencing data. Study background: Recorded subtypes: relapsing-remitting, secondary progressive, progressive-relapsing; some patients unannotated. Study-wide results and caveats: Multiple sclerosis patients showed significantly lower normalized Chao1 diversity than controls did. TRBV segments more frequent in patients than in controls numbered roughly 5 and included TRBV5-6, TRBV5-1 and TRBV20-1.

Libraries were made from TCR beta cDNA, and they carried unique molecular identifiers. Each sample of about 0.95 to 11 million input T cells yielded around 500,000 cDNA molecules, so each molecule approximated one T cell. Each CDR3 protein is one row after TCRdb ran MiXCR on the PCR reads. The sample has about 540,000 distinct CDR3 sequences; around 31% are singletons. Points on this clonotype: The antigen is unknown. At one end the junction does not follow the germline gene, possibly because of a read error.

The CDR3 loop spans 15 amino acids. Germline CDR1 ENHRY, CDR2 SYGVKD. Specimen: blood. This sequence originates from a girl under 18 with multiple sclerosis. The genes are TRBV10-3 and TRBJ2-2; D is possibly TRBD1 or TRBD2 (6 bases each). The CDR3 region has the DNA TGTGCCATCACCCAGGACAGCACGAACACCGGGGGGCTGTTTTTT. Protein: CAITQDSTNTGGLFF.